This T cell receptor beta chain was obtained from a study of glioma-infiltrating T cells (dated by TCRdb to the mid-2010s). Regarding the complete study: TCR alpha- and beta-chain repertoires were sequenced from glioma tissue, non-neoplastic brain tissue and matched peripheral blood mononuclear cells. Each tissue-infiltrating repertoire was compared with the same patient's peripheral blood repertoire to measure divergence between tissue and blood T-cell populations. The paired cohort was made up of three low-grade glioma patients, several primary glioblastoma patients and three non-glioma patients who contributed non-neoplastic brain tissue. The paper as a whole reports these results and caveats: Very few CDR3 sequences were shared between tissue and blood, attributed to high CDR3 diversity and limited sampling. VJ-independent divergence between tissue and blood was below expectation in non-neoplastic patients but above expectation in all gliomas, especially low-grade gliomas. The group comparisons were based on small numbers of patients: three non-neoplastic, three low-grade glioma and several glioblastoma patients.

The CDR3, from cysteine to phenylalanine, totals 16 residues. The only DNA kept is the CDR3, 48 bases in frame from the first base. At the junction V is shortened by 0 bases and J by 4 bases, with 16 bases in between. CDR1 and CDR2, looked up from the germline V gene (reference sequence), are MNHEY and SMNVEV. The iRepertoire nested amplicon-rescue multiplex PCR (arm-PCR) platform was used to amplify TCR alpha and beta CDR3 regions from RNA. The input for one-step reverse transcription and amplification was about 85-450 ng of tissue mRNA or PBMC total RNA. After bead purification, a secondary multiplex PCR added Illumina adapters, and libraries were gel-purified between 200 and 400 bp. The libraries contained internal 6-nucleotide barcodes that were used for demultiplexing. The libraries were sequenced on an Illumina MiSeq using 2x220 or 2x250 nucleotide paired-end reads. As for how the authors treated the data: Paired reads were merged using FLASH 1.2.11 and aligned with BWA-MEM to the GRCh37 human genome, and TRA and TRB reads were then extracted. V and J assignment used an IMGT-derived reference of cassette sequences and CDR3 motifs that included pseudogenes. Three-frame translation of reads was performed, and productive CDR3s were defined as those with a C...FGXG motif and no stop codons. A clonotype was defined as a unique combination of a V-J cassette pair and a CDR3 amino acid sequence. Reads were filtered by Hamming distance, thresholded by each sample's sequence error rate in mapped regions. The public reads were reanalyzed by TCRdb: fastp trimming at Q25, MiXCR alignment, in-frame beta chains only. Rows with a matching CDR3 protein are joined into one entry that keeps the most common DNA and genes. In this record, the V and J calls reflect TCRdb's handling and not the investigators' own analysis. The sample records around 190,000 distinct CDR3 sequences, approximately 30% of which are singletons. Jointly, the top ten make up 20% to 25% of the sample.

This clonotype appeared many times. Its recognized antigen is unknown. Per-base qualities were not stored, and no clone one base away is much larger. Material: glioma tissue, nonneoplastic brain tissue, or PBMCs (not recorded which). The source of this sequence is a human donor with low-grade glioma or glioblastoma, undergoing nonglioma brain surgery, or in good health (not recorded which). The sequence joins TRBV27 to TRBJ2-7, with the D gene not confidently named. The nucleotide sequence reads as follows: TGTGCCAGCAGTTTATCGGACGGTGATCAGGTGTACGAGCAGTACTTC. This sequence encodes CASSLSDGDQVYEQYF.